These 17 T cell receptor beta chains share one sample of origin, sequenced in a study of post-analysis software for immune sequencing data. Study outcomes and limitations: Comparison of patients with controls showed five TRBV segments more frequent in patients, TRBV5-6, TRBV5-1 and TRBV20-1 among them.

Unique molecular identifiers were present in the TCR beta cDNA libraries. Each CDR3 protein gets one entry after TCRdb re-called the PCR reads with MiXCR. The top ten hold around 3.7% of the sample, which has around 190,000 distinct CDR3 sequences, approximately 29% seen once. These TCRs' antigens remain unknown. Sequenced sample: blood. All receptors derive from a girl under 18 with multiple sclerosis.

This clonotype was observed at least ten times. The V and J genes are TRBV29-1 and TRBJ1-5; TRBD1 matches at 7 bases. CDR1 is SQVTM, CDR2 ANQGSEA, per germline. The CDR3 loop spans 13 amino acids. Losses at the gene ends were 3 bases for V and 3 bases for J; bases not matched to a gene: 2. The CDR3 spells CSVEGQPNQPQHF. The CDR3 DNA reads TGCAGCGTTGAGGGACAGCCCAATCAGCCCCAGCATTTT.

This clonotype was recorded many times. J is TRBJ2-1 and V is TRBV11-2; D gene unclear. Germline V gene data show CDR1 as SGHAT and CDR2 as FQNNGV. The CDR3 is 11 amino acids. V was cut by 0 bases and J by 12 bases, with 6 bases left in between. DNA for the CDR3: TGTGCCAGCAGCTTAGATAGGATGCAGTTCTTC. Translation gives CASSLDRMQFF.

This clonotype was seen a few times. This chain joins TRBV7-8 and TRBJ1-5; D gene uncertain. V was cut by 5 bases and J by 4 bases, with 9 bases left in between. Germline lookup yields CDR1 SGHVS and CDR2 FQNEAQ. This CDR3 is 13 amino acids long. CDR3 sequence: CASSQRHNQPQHF. DNA of the CDR3: TGTGCCAGCAGCCAGAGACATAATCAGCCCCAGCATTTT.

A remark on this clonotype: Since a much larger clone is just one base distant, this may be a read error. The gene calls are TRBV6-1 and TRBJ2-7; TRBD2 might be the D (6 bases). This CDR3 comprises 15 residues. V lost 5 bases to trimming and J lost 2 bases, with 16 bases between them. Germline-derived CDR1 and CDR2 are MNHNS and SASEGT. The CDR3, as DNA: TGTGCCAGCAGTAAAGATCCGGGAGAGGCCTACGAGCAGTACTTC. Its translation is CASSKDPGEAYEQYF.

The table lists this clonotype with many counts. The chain carries TRBV30 and TRBJ2-7; 8 bases agree with TRBD1. The germline V gene encodes CDR1 GTSNPN and CDR2 SVGIG (reference sequence). This CDR3 comprises 14 residues. With 0 bases clipped from V and 4 bases from J, the junction kept 5 bases outside the gene matches. CDR3 nucleotide sequence: TGTGCCTGGAGTGTGTTGGACAGGGAGTACGAGCAGTACTTC. Translation: CAWSVLDREYEQYF. Supplemented by reference TRBV30 and TRBJ2-7, the full variable domain reads SQTIHQWPATLVQPVGSPLSLECTVEGTSNPNLYWYRQAAGRGLQLLFYSVGIGQISSEVPQNLSASRPQDRQFILSSKKLLLSDSGFYLCAWSVLDREYEQYFGPGTRLTVT.

This clonotype showed up just a few times. Given the absence of the conserved phenylalanine or tryptophan at the CDR3 end, a read error is likely. The gene calls are TRBV18 and TRBJ1-5; weak D call: TRBD1 (6 bases). The V end lost 6 bases, the J end lost 7 bases, and 16 bases lay between the germline ends. CDR3 length equals 14 residues. Germline CDR1 KGHSH, CDR2 LQKENI. For the CDR3, the DNA is TGTGCCAGCTCGGCAACGACAGGTCCCCAGCCCCAGCATGTT. Protein: CASSATTGPQPQHV.

This chain uses TRBV7-2 with TRBJ2-3; 7 bases are shared with TRBD2. The CDR3 contains 12 residues. V trimming: 8 bases; J trimming: 5 bases; junction bases outside the gene matches: 4. Germline loops: CDR1 SGHTA, CDR2 FQGNSA. The CDR3 DNA follows: TGTGCCAGCGGACGGGGGGTAGATACGCAGTATTTT. This gives the protein CASGRGVDTQYF. Full variable domain (remainder filled in from reference TRBV7-2 and TRBJ2-3): GAGVSQSPSNKVTEKGKDVELRCDPISGHTALYWYRQSLGQGLEFLIYFQGNSAPDKSGLPSDRFSAERTGGSVSTLTIQRTQQEDSAVYLCASGRGVDTQYFGPGTRLTVL.

There are a few counts of this clonotype. V is TRBV3-1 and J is TRBJ2-3; 8 nucleotides align to TRBD2. This CDR3 comprises 16 residues. The germline gives CDR1 LGHDT, CDR2 YNNKEL (reference sequence). V dropped 0 bases and J dropped 3; count of bases not matched to a gene: 5. The DNA of the CDR3 is TGTGCCAGCAGCCAAGATTGGGCGGGAGGAACAGATACGCAGTATTTT. This codes for CASSQDWAGGTDTQYF.

The genes are TRBV27 and TRBJ2-1; 7 nucleotides match TRBD2. V lost 7 bases, J lost 7 bases, and 10 bases stayed unmatched. The CDR3 consists of 14 residues. Germline V gene sequence: CDR1 MNHEY, CDR2 SMNVEV (reference sequence). The CDR3 nucleotides are TGTGCCAGCACGGTGGCGGGAGATTCGAATGAGCAGTTCTTC. Its translation is CASTVAGDSNEQFF.

This clonotype was seen repeatedly, ten times or more. V is TRBV5-1 and J is TRBJ2-3; a possible D gene is TRBD2 (5 bases). Deletions cut 5 bases from V and 0 bases from J, with 10 bases between. The germline gives CDR1 SGHRS, CDR2 YFSETQ. The CDR3 runs 14 residues. The CDR3 here is CASRKEESTDTQYF. In DNA, the CDR3 is TGCGCCAGCAGAAAGGAGGAGAGCACAGATACGCAGTATTTT.

This clonotype was seen a handful of times. The gene calls are TRBV11-2 and TRBJ2-7; D not certain. CDR3 size: 14 residues. Germline values: CDR1 SGHAT, CDR2 FQNNGV. Trimming cost V 7 bases and J 6 bases, with 19 bases left between them. CDR3 region: CASTLSLWWAEQYF. The CDR3 nucleotides read TGTGCCAGCACTCTTTCCTTGTGGTGGGCCGAGCAGTACTTC.

On this clonotype itself: Possible read error: a much larger clone is one base away. The CDR3 reads CSVVGDLHGTDTQYF. DNA for the CDR3: TGCAGCGTGGTGGGGGACCTCCATGGCACAGATACGCAGTATTTT. V is TRBV29-1 and J is TRBJ2-3, with D perhaps assigned TRBD1 or TRBD2 (5 bases each). Germline-derived CDR1 and CDR2 are SQVTM and ANQGSEA. This CDR3 region has 15 residues. V was clipped by 6 bases and J by 1 base, with 17 bases between them.

Ten or more counts support this clonotype. The chain employs TRBV4-2 and TRBJ1-2; the match to TRBD1 covers 12 bases. CDR3 length: 15 amino acids. Unmatched junction bases numbered 3, after V lost 1 base and J lost 6 bases. The germline gives CDR1 LGHNA, CDR2 YNFKEQ. CDR3: CASSQVGQGAHGYTF. In DNA, the CDR3 is TGTGCCAGCAGCCAAGTGGGACAGGGGGCGCATGGCTACACCTTC.

On this clonotype itself: A much larger clone lies one base from this, so it may be a read error. The rearrangement joins TRBV12-3 or TRBV12-4 to TRBJ2-5, with 10 bases identical to TRBD2. CDR3 size: 15 residues. The J segment lost 11 bases and the V segment lost 1 base, leaving 10 bases of the junction unmatched. This CDR3 reads CASSLEASGRSGQYF. CDR3 coding DNA: TGTGCCAGCAGTTTAGAGGCTAGCGGGAGATCCGGGCAGTACTTC.

Points on this clonotype: This may be a read error, as it is one base from a much larger clone. The chain joins TRBV29-1 to TRBJ2-1; TRBD2 is a possible D gene (7 bases). The germline CDR1 and CDR2 sequences are SQVTM and ANQGSEA. This CDR3 is built from 15 residues. CDR3 in amino acids: CSGNRGAGVYKEQFF. The CDR3 DNA reads as TGCAGCGGCAACCGGGGGGCAGGGGTTTACAAAGAGCAGTTCTTC.

In this sample, this clonotype turned up many times. The chain is built from TRBV20-1 and TRBJ1-5, with D tentatively TRBD1 (6 bases). Germline loops: CDR1 DFQATT, CDR2 SNEGSKA (reference sequence). The CDR3 loop spans 17 amino acids. V gave up 0 bases and J gave up 2 bases, with 17 bases separating them. The CDR3 sequence is CSARDGGGLGGNQPQHF. The DNA for the CDR3 is TGCAGTGCTAGAGATGGGGGGGGGCTCGGTGGCAATCAGCCCCAGCATTTT.

This clonotype was seen more than once but under ten times. The chain combines TRBV7-9 with TRBJ2-1; D not resolved. Per germline, CDR1 SEHNR and CDR2 FQNEAQ (reference sequence). Trimming removed 3 bases at V and 7 bases at J, with 7 bases between. The CDR3 runs to 12 residues. In nucleotides, the CDR3 is TGTGCCAGCAGCTTCGGCCTGAATGAGCAGTTCTTC. This gives the protein CASSFGLNEQFF. The variable domain in full, with the rest retrieved from reference TRBV7-9 and TRBJ2-1, is DTGVSQNPRHKITKRGQNVTFRCDPISEHNRLYWYRQTLGQGPEFLTYFQNEAQLEKSRLLSDRFSAERPKGSFSTLEIQRTEQGDSAMYLCASSFGLNEQFFGPGTRLTVL.